This T cell receptor (beta chain) originates from a study of T cell clonotyping in hematopoietic cell transplantation. V shed 0 bases and J shed 7 bases, with 7 bases lying between them. The CDR3 spans 13 residues. Germline values: CDR1 PRHDT, CDR2 FYEKMQ (reference sequence). Libraries were prepared by immunoSEQ multiplex PCR; TCRdb keeps only in-frame clonotypes and omits some of them. The table records roughly 5,300 clones, around 76% of them present only once. This clone is medium-sized in the sample. The clonotype originates from a male patient between 60 and 69 years old who had an allogeneic stem cell transplant, so T cells may come from the graft donor. Some clones in this sample may be carry-over from other donors' samples. This chain connects TRBV13 to TRBJ2-1; D gene unclear. The sample was peripheral blood mononuclear cells, taken 100 days after allogeneic stem cell transplant. In DNA form, the CDR3 reads TGTGCCAGCAGCTTAGGTTGGGAAAATGAGCAGTTCTTC. Encoded protein: CASSLGWENEQFF.